Given below is one TCR beta chain in context. Antigen: not known. The data are from a study of CD8 T cells in ankylosing spondylitis. Between the trimmed V and J ends, which lost 3 bases and 6 bases, there was a span of 13 bases. The CDR3 is 13 amino acids. Germline lookup yields CDR1 DFQATT and CDR2 SNEGSKA (reference sequence). General study results and limits: Clones tied to disease were said to be significantly enriched in matched ankylosing spondylitis synovial fluid. What appeared characteristic of ankylosing spondylitis blood was a TCR beta motif of under 10 highly homologous variants.

The authors made TCR beta libraries by quantitative 5'-RACE with molecular barcodes. Each CDR3 protein is one row after TCRdb ran MiXCR on the 5' RACE reads. The data contain about 500,000 distinct CDR3 sequences, roughly 5.3% of them singletons. The sequence was obtained from a male donor with ankylosing spondylitis. The sequenced sample consisted of blood, either unsorted or a sorted T cell fraction (not recorded which). The chain has TRBV20-1 and TRBJ2-3, with D possibly matching TRBD1 (6 bases). Here the CDR3 reads CSARRTQGDTQYF. The CDR3 coding sequence is TGCAGTGCTAGGCGCACCCAGGGGGATACGCAGTATTTT.